One sample yielded the 25 T cell receptor beta chains listed below, sequenced in a study of T-cell memory formation after mild COVID-19. TCRdb passed the 5' RACE reads through MiXCR, listing each CDR3 protein once. This table has approximately 100,000 distinct CDR3 sequences, over 15% appearing once. The sequencing input was PBMCs or a T cell subset sorted from them (not recorded which). The receptors were gathered from an adult woman who had mild COVID-19 (a few samples of this study predate the infection). Cell type and time point are not known.

The sample holds a few counts of this clonotype. The chain couples TRBV20-1 to TRBJ2-7, with TRBD2 matching over 11 bases. Germline values: CDR1 DFQATT, CDR2 SNEGSKA (reference sequence). The CDR3 length is 15 residues. The J segment lost 3 bases and the V segment lost 1 base, leaving 5 bases of the junction unmatched. The CDR3 loop reads CSARARLAGNYEQYF. As DNA, the CDR3 is TGCAGTGCTAGAGCACGACTAGCGGGGAACTACGAGCAGTACTTC.

The rearrangement uses TRBV6-5 and TRBJ2-1; 11 bases match TRBD2. Germline lookup yields CDR1 MNHEY and CDR2 SVGAGI. The CDR3 extends over 17 amino acids. The V segment lost 4 bases and the J segment 1 base; nucleotides outside the gene matches: 6. DNA for the CDR3: TGTGCCAGCAGTTCTGATAGCGGGAGGGAGTCCTACAATGAGCAGTTCTTC. Amino acids: CASSSDSGRESYNEQFF.

This clonotype has just a few counts. The rearrangement joins TRBV12-3 or TRBV12-4 to TRBJ1-1; 7 positions match TRBD1. CDR3 length equals 15 residues. J gave up 4 bases and V 3 bases, and 8 bases lay outside the gene matches. CDR3 nucleotides: TGTGCCAGCAGTTTTTCCGAGACAGGGTTCACTGAAGCTTTCTTT. Protein product: CASSFSETGFTEAFF.

The chain links TRBV24-1 to TRBJ2-5; tentatively, D is TRBD1 (6 bases). Trimming left V 0 bases short and J 4 bases short, with 8 bases between. This CDR3 comprises 14 residues. The germline CDR1 and CDR2 sequences are KGHDR and SFDVKD. Here the CDR3 reads CATSDLQGPETQYF. Written as DNA, the CDR3 is TGTGCCACCAGTGATTTGCAGGGGCCAGAGACCCAGTACTTC.

This clonotype showed up just a few times. The chain links TRBV12-3 or TRBV12-4 to TRBJ2-5; 7 positions match TRBD2. J gave up 5 bases and V 7 bases, and 4 bases lay outside the gene matches. This CDR3 is 12 amino acids long. Written as DNA, the CDR3 is TGTGCCAGCACAGCGGGGCCCGAGACCCAGTACTTC. The encoded protein is CASTAGPETQYF.

This clonotype was picked up a small number of times. The chain is built from TRBV24-1 and TRBJ2-3; tentative D call: TRBD1 (6 bases). V lost 0 bases to trimming and J lost 4 bases, with 10 bases between them. This CDR3 spans 15 amino acids. Germline CDR1 and CDR2: KGHDR and SFDVKD. In DNA form, the CDR3 reads TGTGCCACCAGTGATTTGCAGGGGCGTGCAGATACGCAGTATTTT. This sequence encodes CATSDLQGRADTQYF.

The chain uses TRBV19 and TRBJ2-5; a possible D gene is TRBD2 (6 bases). Trimming removed 7 bases from V and 5 bases from J, with 20 bases in between. Germline V gene data show CDR1 as LNHDA and CDR2 as SQIVND (reference sequence). There are 15 residues in the CDR3. This chain's CDR3 is CASTKTSSAAETQYF. Here the CDR3 DNA reads TGTGCCAGTACCAAGACTAGTTCGGCCGCGGAGACCCAGTACTTC.

This clonotype has more than one count but fewer than ten. V and J are TRBV12-3 or TRBV12-4 and TRBJ2-7; the match to TRBD1 covers 8 bases. This CDR3 spans 13 amino acids. The V segment lost 5 bases and the J segment 3 bases; nucleotides outside the gene matches: 3. The CDR3 region has the DNA TGTGCCAGCAGTCCGGACAGGGACTACGAGCAGTACTTC. Its protein is CASSPDRDYEQYF.

The chain couples TRBV7-9 to TRBJ1-1; TRBD1 matches at 7 bases. The V gene end was trimmed by 3 bases and the J gene end by 11 bases; junction bases not matched to a gene: 6. The CDR3 totals 12 residues. The germline CDR1 and CDR2 sequences are SEHNR and FQNEAQ (reference sequence). The CDR3 here is CASSFPGQVAFF. The CDR3 bases are TGTGCCAGCAGCTTCCCCGGACAGGTGGCTTTCTTT.

This sequence joins TRBV20-1 and TRBJ2-7; D is unclear. CDR3 length: 12 residues. The V gene lost 6 bases and the J gene lost 2 bases, with 11 bases spanning the gap. The germline V gene has CDR1 DFQATT and CDR2 SNEGSKA (reference sequence). In nucleotides, the CDR3 is TGCAGTGCCTCCACAGAAACCTACGAGCAGTACTTC. Translated: CSASTETYEQYF.

CDR3 sequence (DNA): TGCGCCAGCAGCCAAGGGATCGGAAACACCATATATTTT. Translating gives CASSQGIGNTIYF. The genes are TRBV4-1 and TRBJ1-3; D is undetermined. Trimming stripped 1 base from V and 4 bases from J, with 5 bases between. This CDR3 is built from 13 residues. Germline V gives CDR1 MGHRA, CDR2 YSYEKL.

This sequence joins TRBV11-2 and TRBJ2-7, with D possibly TRBD2 on 5 matching bases. V shed 0 bases and J shed 3 bases, with 9 bases lying between them. Germline-derived CDR1 and CDR2 are SGHAT and FQNNGV. This CDR3 has 14 residues. The CDR3 DNA reads as TGTGCCAGCAGCTTAGATCCCGGGGTCTACGAGCAGTACTTC. Translating gives CASSLDPGVYEQYF.

This chain joins TRBV5-1 and TRBJ2-3; TRBD2 matches at 8 bases. Germline V gene sequence: CDR1 SGHRS, CDR2 YFSETQ. The trim removed 0 bases at V and 2 bases at J, leaving 2 bases unmatched. The CDR3 covers 15 residues. CDR3 loop: CASSLETSVTDTQYF. The CDR3 DNA reads TGCGCCAGCAGCTTGGAGACTAGCGTCACAGATACGCAGTATTTT. The whole variable domain, filled in from reference TRBV5-1 and TRBJ2-3, reads KAGVTQTPRYLIKTRGQQVTLSCSPISGHRSVSWYQQTPGQGLQFLFEYFSETQRNKGNFPGRFSGRQFSNSRSEMNVSTLELGDSALYLCASSLETSVTDTQYFGPGTRLTVL.

This clonotype occurred a few times. The J gene is TRBJ2-7, the V gene TRBV6-2 or TRBV6-3, with D unclear. The CDR3 covers 14 residues. Deletions cut 2 bases from V and 6 bases from J, with 14 bases between. Germline CDR1 is MNHEY and CDR2 is SVGEGT. The CDR3 sequence is CASSYSDLAGEQYF. CDR3 nucleotide sequence: TGTGCCAGCAGTTACAGCGATCTCGCCGGCGAGCAGTACTTC.

The chain has TRBV5-1 and TRBJ1-5, with D hard to call. V dropped 4 bases and J dropped 0 bases, with 8 bases sitting between them. This CDR3 region has 14 residues. From germline, CDR1 is SGHRS and CDR2 YFSETQ. The CDR3 protein is CASSPGYSNQPQHF. The CDR3 region has the DNA TGCGCCAGCAGCCCAGGATATAGCAATCAGCCCCAGCATTTT.

This clonotype was seen only a few times. The gene calls are TRBV19 and TRBJ2-2; D perhaps matches TRBD1 (5 bases). The V gene lost 5 bases and the J gene lost 6 bases, with 16 bases spanning the gap. This CDR3 has 15 amino acids. The germline CDR1 and CDR2 sequences are LNHDA and SQIVND (reference sequence). The DNA of the CDR3 is TGTGCCAGTAGTGCAACTGTGGGGCTAGCCGGGGAGCTGTTTTTT. Translation: CASSATVGLAGELFF.

The rearrangement links TRBV5-1 to TRBJ2-3; D is perhaps TRBD2 (7 bases). CDR1 and CDR2 from the germline V gene are SGHRS and YFSETQ. V was clipped by 1 base and J by 2 bases, with 17 bases between them. The CDR3 length is 17 residues. The CDR3 is CASSLRVAGALTDTQYF. The CDR3 bases are TGCGCCAGCAGCTTGCGCGTGGCGGGGGCCCTCACAGATACGCAGTATTTT.

The chain employs TRBV4-1 and TRBJ2-1; D call uncertain. V was trimmed by 2 bases and J by 6 bases, leaving 2 bases between them. This CDR3 region has 11 residues. Germline assignment: CDR1 MGHRA and CDR2 YSYEKL. CDR3 in DNA: TGCGCCAGCAGCCAATTCAATGAGCAGTTCTTC. Translation gives CASSQFNEQFF.

There are many counts of this clonotype. J is TRBJ2-7 and V is TRBV11-2; perhaps TRBD1 as D (6 bases). Germline V gives CDR1 SGHAT, CDR2 FQNNGV. The CDR3 loop spans 14 amino acids. The ends were cut back, 5 bases at V and 7 bases at J, with 18 bases in the middle. CDR3 sequence reads: CASSAPGHGLEQYF. For the CDR3, the DNA is TGTGCCAGCAGCGCACCGGGACACGGGCTGGAGCAGTACTTC.

The CDR3 nucleotides read TGTGCCAGCAGCTTAACTGGGGGGGTCAGTGAGCAGTTCTTC. Residues: CASSLTGGVSEQFF. The chain employs TRBV7-9 and TRBJ2-1, with TRBD2 matching 7 bases. CDR1 is SEHNR, CDR2 FQNEAQ, per germline (reference sequence). This CDR3 region has 14 residues. The junction had 7 bases not matched to a gene; V was cut back by 2 bases and J by 9 bases.

V gene TRBV13 combines with J gene TRBJ1-1; D uncertain. The CDR3 consists of 14 residues. The germline CDR1 and CDR2 sequences are PRHDT and FYEKMQ (reference sequence). V was pared by 8 bases and J by 4 bases, with 17 bases between. CDR3 sequence (DNA): TGTGCCAGCGAATTGAACGGGGATGGCACTGAAGCTTTCTTT. It yields the protein CASELNGDGTEAFF.

V and J are TRBV5-1 and TRBJ2-5; possible D gene TRBD1, 6 bases. Germline loops: CDR1 SGHRS, CDR2 YFSETQ. This CDR3 is built from 18 residues. Trimming removed 4 bases from V and 0 bases from J, with 22 bases in between. CDR3 DNA sequence: TGCGCCAGCAGCCTGGGCCGGGGACACTATCAGTACCAAGAGACCCAGTACTTC. Translating it yields CASSLGRGHYQYQETQYF.

The V and J genes are TRBV7-9 and TRBJ2-1; a possible D gene is TRBD1 (6 bases). This CDR3 is 15 amino acids long. Germline CDR1 and CDR2: SEHNR and FQNEAQ (reference sequence). Trimming cost V 1 base and J 4 bases, with 11 bases left between them. CDR3 residues: CASSLVRGMYNEQFF. The CDR3 DNA is TGTGCCAGCAGCTTAGTGAGGGGGATGTACAATGAGCAGTTCTTC. Based on the CDR3 plus reference TRBV7-9 and TRBJ2-1, the full variable domain is DTGVSQNPRHKITKRGQNVTFRCDPISEHNRLYWYRQTLGQGPEFLTYFQNEAQLEKSRLLSDRFSAERPKGSFSTLEIQRTEQGDSAMYLCASSLVRGMYNEQFFGPGTRLTVL.

The chain couples TRBV6-5 to TRBJ2-7; 10 bases fit TRBD2. Trimming removed 6 bases from V and 3 bases from J; junction bases left unmatched: 5. CDR1 and CDR2 (germline): MNHEY, SVGAGI. This CDR3 is built from 14 residues. The CDR3 DNA is TGTGCCAGCAGCGAACTAGCGGGGAACTACGAGCAGTACTTC. Translated, it gives CASSELAGNYEQYF.

The chain employs TRBV7-8 and TRBJ2-2, with D perhaps assigned TRBD1 or TRBD2 (5 bases each). Trimming took off 3 bases at V and 3 bases at J, with 11 bases between the two ends. CDR3 length equals 15 residues. Germline-derived CDR1 and CDR2 are SGHVS and FQNEAQ. This chain's CDR3 is CASSLLARDTGELFF. CDR3 bases: TGTGCCAGCAGCTTGCTAGCCAGGGACACCGGGGAGCTGTTTTTT.